Included here is one T cell receptor (beta chain) sequence, with context. This sample was included in a study of PD-L1 blockade in urothelial cancer. Whole-study context: The researchers analyzed blood 3 weeks (second dose) and 6 weeks after treatment start. Per blood sample, T cells had a median of roughly 150,000.

Trimming took off 2 bases at V and 6 bases at J, with 10 bases between the two ends. CDR3 length: 14 residues. Germline CDR1 and CDR2: SGHDN and FVKESK. PCRs were each spiked with synthetic TCR analog templates. The data were produced by immunoSEQ multiplex PCR, yet TCRdb's version contains in-frame clones alone and is incomplete. The sample lists 60,000 to 75,000 clones; about 83% were seen once. Time point denoted: pretreatment peripheral blood. Each patient contributed between 1 and 8 total time points of blood mononuclear cells, pretreatment and during treatment. Sequenced material: PBMCs, taken around atezolizumab (anti-PD-L1) treatment. The chain employs TRBV14 and TRBJ2-2; D may be TRBD2 (6 bases). This receptor was taken from a woman aged 70-85 years with urothelial cancer. The DNA for the CDR3 is TGTGCCAGCAGCCAACTGGGAGGTTCCGGGGAGCTGTTTTTT. It is translated as CASSQLGGSGELFF.